Listed here are 10 T cell receptor beta chains from one sample, sequenced in a study of regulatory T cells in long-lasting Graves disease (dated by TCRdb to the early 2020s). Taken with the paper, the label for time point translates to: newly diagnosed GD, antithyroid drugs for less than 3 months. For both TCR sequencing and RNA sequencing, RNA was extracted from PBMCs using TRIzol. The library was made by multiplex PCR. Reads for this sample came from an Illumina HiSeq 4000. CDR3 regions were amplified by Arm-PCR with iRepertoire HTBI primers to construct TCR beta libraries. In TCRdb, the public reads were trimmed at Q25 with fastp and aligned with MiXCR, with productive beta chains retained. Every CDR3 protein is listed once, alongside the most common genes and DNA of its rows. This sample lists about 200,000 distinct CDR3 sequences; about 19% were detected once. 12% of the sample is in the top ten clones.

The data also belong to a second study, concerning T cells in Graves' hyperthyroidism and ophthalmopathy.

The sequencing here drew on peripheral blood mononuclear cells (PBMCs), taken at new diagnosis, from a patient treated with antithyroid drugs. The receptors derive from a woman aged 25 to 39 with Graves disease. Donor details come from another sample of the same person, matched by shared clones.

This clonotype was observed a handful of times. The chain combines TRBV4-1 with TRBJ1-4; 8 positions agree with TRBD1. The germline V gene encodes CDR1 MGHRA and CDR2 YSYEKL. The CDR3 totals 17 residues. Trimming took 4 bases from V and 4 from J; bases not matched to a gene: 11. The CDR3 DNA reads as TGCGCCAGCAGCCGTCACAAGACAGGGGAGATTAATGAAAAACTGTTTTTT. Protein sequence: CASSRHKTGEINEKLFF.

The rearrangement uses TRBV13 and TRBJ1-2; possible D gene TRBD1, 6 bases. The CDR3 is 13 residues long. The V end was cut by 4 bases, the J end by 8 bases, with 14 bases between. In germline, CDR1 is PRHDT, CDR2 FYEKMQ (reference sequence). The CDR3 region has the DNA TGTGCCAGCAGCTCGGCGGGGGCGGGCGGCTACACCTTC. Protein sequence: CASSSAGAGGYTF.

The rearrangement links TRBV18 to TRBJ2-5; 7 bases agree with TRBD2. The germline CDR1 and CDR2 sequences are KGHSH and LQKENI. The CDR3 contains 15 residues. After removal of 3 bases from V and 5 bases from J, the junction contained 9 bases not matched to a gene. CDR3 region: CASSPGLPGRETQYF. CDR3 sequence (DNA): TGTGCCAGCTCACCGGGACTACCCGGGAGGGAGACCCAGTACTTC.

This clonotype occurred many times. The V gene is TRBV7-9, the J gene TRBJ2-5; possibly TRBD1 for D (6 bases). Germline V lookup: CDR1 SEHNR, CDR2 FQNEAQ (reference sequence). V dropped 5 bases and J dropped 4 bases, with 14 bases sitting between them. This CDR3 comprises 14 residues. The CDR3 loop is CASSPAARGETQYF. In DNA, the CDR3 is TGTGCCAGCAGCCCAGCGGCCAGGGGAGAGACCCAGTACTTC.

This clonotype has ten or more counts. The chain recombines TRBV6-4 with TRBJ2-4; 8 bases align to TRBD1. The J segment lost 8 bases and the V segment lost 6 bases, leaving 15 bases of the junction unmatched. The germline V gene has CDR1 MRHNA and CDR2 SNTAGT. CDR3 length equals 16 residues. CDR3 residues: CASSSTTTGARDIQYF. In DNA, the CDR3 is TGTGCCAGCAGCTCCACTACGACAGGGGCGAGGGACATTCAGTACTTC.

This clonotype was detected only a few times. The chain carries TRBV9 and TRBJ1-6; a possible D gene is TRBD1 (6 bases). Per germline, CDR1 SGDLS and CDR2 YYNGEE. This CDR3 comprises 15 residues. V lost 3 bases and J 6 bases, leaving 13 bases between the germline ends. The CDR3 DNA is TGTGCCAGCAGCGGTTGGGGGGGCCTTAATTCACCCCTCCACTTT. It codes for CASSGWGGLNSPLHF.

For this clonotype: Mismatch with germline at one junction end may stem from a read error. This sequence joins TRBV12-5 and TRBJ1-1; D is undetermined. The CDR3 runs to 16 residues. CDR1 is LGHNT, CDR2 FRNRAP, per germline. CDR3 in DNA: TGTGCTAGTGGTCTGGTACGATTTGGTTTTGTCACTGAAGCTTTCTTT. Residues: CASGLVRFGFVTEAFF.

Of note for this clonotype: A far larger clone lies a single base away; this is likely a read error. This chain uses TRBV5-1 with TRBJ1-2, with 7 bases fitting TRBD1. CDR3 size: 16 residues. The germline gives CDR1 SGHRS, CDR2 YFSETQ. This chain's CDR3 is CASSLPRQGDNYGYSF. The CDR3 nucleotides read TGTGCCAGCAGCCTCCCTAGACAGGGAGACAACTATGGCTACAGCTTC.

As concerns this clonotype: Just one base apart from a much larger clone, this may be a read error. This rearrangement joins TRBV6-2 or TRBV6-3 to TRBJ1-1; 12 positions agree with TRBD1. This CDR3 is 15 amino acids long. Germline-derived CDR1 and CDR2 are MNHEY and SVGEGT. The CDR3 is CASSTQGQGAAEASF. The CDR3 DNA follows: TGTGCCAGCAGTACCCAGGGACAGGGGGCGGCTGAAGCTTCCTTT.

The rearrangement joins TRBV12-3 or TRBV12-4 to TRBJ2-1; a weak D match, TRBD2 (6 bases). The CDR3 covers 15 residues. Deletions cut 8 bases from V and 5 bases from J, with 19 bases between. DNA for the CDR3: TGTGCCAGCCGCCGCCCCGGGAGTCGGGACAATGAGCAGTTCTTC. This encodes CASRRPGSRDNEQFF.